Below are 22 T cell receptor beta chains sequenced from a single sample in a study of cytomegalovirus exposure and HLA in healthy donors (dated by TCRdb to 2016 to 2017). Libraries came from the immunoSEQ multiplex PCR assay. The multiplex PCR relied on a mix of 60 forward primers for TCR Vbeta segments and 13 reverse primers for TCR Jbeta segments. TCRdb holds this immuneACCESS table with in-frame rearrangements only. Some clones are missing; in checked studies, unresolved V genes explain under half, and the rest has no known cause. This sample has about 120,000 clones in its table, and 60% to 85% of those were observed once. The ten largest clonotypes hold about 3% of the sample. Sequencing used PBMCs. The receptors were gathered from a woman in her forties in good health and CMV-seropositive.

V usage is TRBV5-6 and J usage is TRBJ2-7; TRBD2 matches 10 bases. Germline V gives CDR1 SGHDT, CDR2 YYEEEE. The CDR3 totals 16 residues. The trim removed 3 bases at V and 6 bases at J, leaving 12 bases unmatched. For the CDR3, the DNA is TGTGCCAGCAGCTCCCTAGCGGGAGTGGGGAGGGTCGAGCAGTACTTC. It yields the protein CASSSLAGVGRVEQYF.

To note about this clone: Other nucleotide sequences in the sample specify the same CDR3. V gene TRBV2 combines with J gene TRBJ2-1; no definite D call. V lost 6 bases to trimming and J lost 5 bases, with 11 bases between them. The CDR3 sequence is 13 residues long. CDR1 is SNHLY and CDR2 is FYNNEI in the germline V gene. In DNA, the CDR3 is TGTGCCAGCAGCGCCCTTCAGGACAATGAGCAGTTCTTC. This codes for CASSALQDNEQFF.

The chain joins TRBV5-1 to TRBJ2-1; TRBD1 matches at 9 bases. Germline-derived CDR1 and CDR2 are SGHRS and YFSETQ. There are 17 residues in the CDR3. Unmatched junction bases numbered 14, after V lost 4 bases and J lost 6 bases. The CDR3 coding sequence is TGCGCCAGCAGCCATATCGGGGACAGGGACTTCTCCAATGAGCAGTTCTTC. It codes for CASSHIGDRDFSNEQFF. Full variable domain (missing parts from reference TRBV5-1 and TRBJ2-1): KAGVTQTPRYLIKTRGQQVTLSCSPISGHRSVSWYQQTPGQGLQFLFEYFSETQRNKGNFPGRFSGRQFSNSRSEMNVSTLELGDSALYLCASSHIGDRDFSNEQFFGPGTRLTVL.

CDR3: CASSGQGDGEKLFF. The CDR3 region has the DNA TGTGCCAGCAGCGGACAGGGTGACGGTGAAAAACTGTTTTTT. J is TRBJ1-4 and V is TRBV6-5, with TRBD1 identical over 8 bases. The ends lost 6 bases at V and 7 bases at J; junction bases unmatched: 7. Germline loops: CDR1 MNHEY, CDR2 SVGAGI. This CDR3 comprises 14 residues.

The genes are TRBV5-4 and TRBJ2-1; TRBD1 aligns across 9 bases. Germline V gene lookup returns CDR1 SGHNT and CDR2 YYREEE (reference sequence). V was pared by 3 bases and J by 8 bases, with 6 bases of the junction left unmatched. CDR3 length: 14 residues. DNA of the CDR3: TGTGCCAGCAGCTCGGGACAGGGCGTCTATGAGCAGTTCTTC. Its translation is CASSSGQGVYEQFF.

V gene TRBV9 combines with J gene TRBJ2-1, with 8 bases that match TRBD2. The junction had 11 bases not matched to a gene; V was cut back by 0 bases and J by 3 bases. Germline CDR1 and CDR2: SGDLS and YYNGEE. This CDR3 contains 18 residues. The CDR3, as DNA: TGTGCCAGCAGCGTAGCTACGGGGGGGCTAGCGAACTACAATGAGCAGTTCTTC. This translates into CASSVATGGLANYNEQFF.

This clone occurred a few times. This rearrangement joins TRBV6-6 to TRBJ1-4, with D possibly TRBD1 on 6 matching bases. With 3 bases removed from V and 5 bases from J, the gap between germline ends came to 13 bases. Germline V gene sequence: CDR1 MNHNY, CDR2 SVGAGI (reference sequence). The length of the CDR3 is 15 residues. The CDR3 DNA sequence: TGTGCCAGCAGTTATGGGGGGGCTGGAAATGAAAAACTGTTTTTT. It is translated as CASSYGGAGNEKLFF.

In its sample, this clone was seen a few times. V gene TRBV27 combines with J gene TRBJ2-2; D gene unclear. The CDR3 runs 13 residues. V dropped 0 bases and J dropped 4 bases, with 3 bases sitting between them. The V gene's germline CDR1 is MNHEY and CDR2 SMNVEV (reference sequence). CDR3 protein: CASSLSRTGELFF. The CDR3 DNA follows: TGTGCCAGCAGTTTATCTCGCACCGGGGAGCTGTTTTTT.

This chain connects TRBV13 to TRBJ2-5; TRBD1 agrees at 7 bases. The J call may be wrong; the DNA end is better matched by TRBJ2-7. This CDR3 contains 16 residues. CDR1 and CDR2 from the germline V gene are PRHDT and FYEKMQ (reference sequence). The DNA for the CDR3 is TGTGCCAGCAGCCCGCCTACCTGGGACAGTAGCTACGAGCAGTACTTC. Residues: CASSPPTWDSSYEQYF.

The genes are TRBV7-2 and TRBJ2-5; tentative D call: TRBD1 (6 bases). CDR1 is SGHTA and CDR2 is FQGNSA in the germline V gene. The CDR3 covers 16 residues. V was shortened by 3 bases and J by 2 bases, with 16 bases between the two germline ends. CDR3 residues: CASSFGSGRGQETQYF. In DNA form, the CDR3 reads TGTGCCAGCAGCTTTGGAAGTGGCAGGGGTCAAGAGACCCAGTACTTC.

V is TRBV29-1 and J is TRBJ2-5; perhaps TRBD1 as D (6 bases). The better agreement between TRBJ2-7 and the DNA end casts doubt on the J call. The CDR3 totals 11 residues. The germline V gene has CDR1 SQVTM and CDR2 ANQGSEA. CDR3 region: CSVRGSYEQYF. As DNA, the CDR3 is TGCAGCGTCAGGGGATCCTACGAGCAGTACTTC.

Concerning this clone: A read error may produce the germline difference seen at one junction end. The DNA of the CDR3 is TGTGCCAGCAGCGTAGATCCCCGACAGGGGAACGCCGGGGAGCTGTTTTTT. Its translation is CASSVDPRQGNAGELFF. V usage is TRBV9 and J usage is TRBJ2-2, with 8 bases lining up with TRBD1. The CDR3 totals 17 residues. Germline CDR1 and CDR2: SGDLS and YYNGEE.

CDR3 sequence (DNA): TGTGCCAGCAGTCCCGACGGGACAACCTACGAGCAGTACTTC. This translates into CASSPDGTTYEQYF. The chain carries TRBV27 and TRBJ2-7, with a weak D call TRBD1 (6 bases). The CDR3 contains 14 residues. V was pared by 5 bases and J by 2 bases, with 13 bases between. CDR1 MNHEY and CDR2 SMNVEV come from the germline V gene (reference sequence).

The gene calls are TRBV6-4 and TRBJ2-7; TRBD2 matches 13 bases. Trimming removed 8 bases from V and 5 bases from J; junction bases left unmatched: 6. The germline V gene encodes CDR1 MRHNA and CDR2 SNTAGT. The CDR3 is 14 amino acids. This CDR3 reads CASVRTSGSHEQYF. The CDR3 bases are TGTGCCAGCGTACGGACTAGCGGGAGCCACGAGCAGTACTTC.

The CDR3 bases are TGTGCCAGCAGCTTAGGCCAGGACTATGGCTACACCTTC. It translates to CASSLGQDYGYTF. The rearrangement uses TRBV7-8 and TRBJ1-2; the D is unclear. The CDR3 spans 13 residues. Trimming took 1 base from V and 3 from J, leaving 6 bases between them. The germline V gene encodes CDR1 SGHVS and CDR2 FQNEAQ.

This sequence joins TRBV9 and TRBJ2-7; the match to TRBD2 covers 7 bases. V gave up 3 bases and J gave up 5 bases; unmatched junction bases: 8. This CDR3 contains 14 residues. Germline lookup yields CDR1 SGDLS and CDR2 YYNGEE. The CDR3 sequence: CASSEGGYSNEQYF. The CDR3 DNA reads TGTGCCAGCAGCGAGGGAGGGTATAGTAACGAGCAGTACTTC.

This rearrangement joins TRBV11-2 to TRBJ2-7, with a tentative D call TRBD1 (6 bases). CDR1 is SGHAT, CDR2 FQNNGV, per germline. The germline V and J ends were trimmed by 2 bases and 6 bases, with 11 bases remaining between them. CDR3 length: 13 residues. As DNA, the CDR3 is TGTGCCAGCAGCTTATGGCAGGGGAGCGAGCAGTACTTC. Protein product: CASSLWQGSEQYF.

The chain uses TRBV7-6 and TRBJ2-5, with 10 positions matching TRBD1. CDR3 length: 15 amino acids. Looked up from germline, CDR1 is SGHVS and CDR2 is FNYEAQ. V dropped 5 bases and J dropped 5; count of bases not matched to a gene: 8. The CDR3 region has the DNA TGTGCCAGCAGCGCCCGGGACAGGGGTTGGGAGACCCAGTACTTC. Translation: CASSARDRGWETQYF.

The V call is TRBV19, the J call TRBJ1-4, with a weak D call TRBD1 (6 bases). V was clipped by 7 bases and J by 0 bases, with 18 bases between them. The CDR3 length is 17 residues. The germline CDR1 and CDR2 sequences are LNHDA and SQIVND (reference sequence). CDR3 in amino acids: CASTDRTDPATNEKLFF. CDR3 bases: TGTGCCAGTACAGACAGGACCGATCCTGCAACTAATGAAAAACTGTTTTTT.

The chain recombines TRBV18 with TRBJ2-2, with a possible D match to TRBD2 (7 bases). Trimming pared 1 base from V and 2 bases from J, leaving 11 bases between. CDR1 and CDR2 from the germline V gene are KGHSH and LQKENI. The CDR3 runs 16 residues. DNA for the CDR3: TGTGCCAGCTCACCACGAGGGGGGGCCAACACCGGGGAGCTGTTTTTT. Residues: CASSPRGGANTGELFF.

This clone was picked up a small number of times. The chain combines TRBV6-5 with TRBJ2-2, with TRBD1 as a possible D gene (5 bases). CDR1 and CDR2 (germline): MNHEY, SVGAGI. This CDR3 spans 13 amino acids. The V end was cut by 7 bases, the J end by 3 bases, with 9 bases between. In DNA form, the CDR3 reads TGTGCCAGCACTACCAGGGACACCGGGGAGCTGTTTTTT. Residues: CASTTRDTGELFF.

V and J are TRBV30 and TRBJ2-2, with D unclear. Germline loops: CDR1 GTSNPN, CDR2 SVGIG (reference sequence). With 1 base removed from V and 7 bases from J, the gap between germline ends came to 4 bases. This CDR3 comprises 11 residues. CDR3 sequence: CAWSELGELFF. The CDR3 DNA reads as TGTGCCTGGAGTGAACTCGGGGAGCTGTTTTTT.